Here is one T cell receptor beta chain with its context. These data are taken from a study of T cell changes during pregnancy in multiple sclerosis. Germline CDR1 reads MNHEY; CDR2 reads SMNVEV (reference sequence). Trimming pared 3 bases from V and 7 bases from J, leaving 10 bases between. The CDR3 extends over 13 amino acids. Method: immunoSEQ multiplex PCR; TCRdb's copy keeps in-frame clones and lacks some. This repertoire shows 40,000 or so clones, under 95% found once; its top ten account for 5% to 6%. The sequence was collected from a female donor with multiple sclerosis, enrolled in a pregnancy study. Specimen: CD8+ T cells from peripheral blood mononuclear cells, collected in the third trimester of pregnancy. The chain employs TRBV27 and TRBJ1-3; D might be TRBD1 (6 bases). This CDR3 reads CASSFSQGNTIYF. For the CDR3, the DNA is TGTGCCAGCAGTTTCAGCCAGGGGAACACCATATATTTT.